This T cell receptor (beta chain) was recovered during a study of blood T cells in healthy people across ages. V lost 5 bases and J 1 base, leaving 15 bases between the germline ends. CDR1 and CDR2 from the germline V gene are SGHTA and FQGTGA. The CDR3 runs 15 residues. Through a sample-barcoded 5' primer and a J-beta primer mix, a second PCR was run for roughly 7 to 11 cycles. Each single sample gave us at least 3 million CDR3-containing paired-end reads. Via MiXCR, TCRdb re-called the 5' RACE reads, giving one row per CDR3 protein. The sample records around 800,000 distinct CDR3 sequences, 62% being singletons. Donors gave around 9.3 milliliters of peripheral blood apiece. PBMCs, at least 6.5 million per sample, were isolated. RNA extraction gave at least 5 micrograms of total RNA per sample.

Specimen: blood. This chain uses TRBV7-3 with TRBJ2-7, with a tentative D call TRBD1 (6 bases). The clonotype was recovered from a man younger than 45 in good health. CDR3 in amino acids: CASSLGAGESYEQYF. Here the CDR3 DNA reads TGTGCCAGCAGCCTAGGGGCAGGGGAGTCCTACGAGCAGTACTTC.